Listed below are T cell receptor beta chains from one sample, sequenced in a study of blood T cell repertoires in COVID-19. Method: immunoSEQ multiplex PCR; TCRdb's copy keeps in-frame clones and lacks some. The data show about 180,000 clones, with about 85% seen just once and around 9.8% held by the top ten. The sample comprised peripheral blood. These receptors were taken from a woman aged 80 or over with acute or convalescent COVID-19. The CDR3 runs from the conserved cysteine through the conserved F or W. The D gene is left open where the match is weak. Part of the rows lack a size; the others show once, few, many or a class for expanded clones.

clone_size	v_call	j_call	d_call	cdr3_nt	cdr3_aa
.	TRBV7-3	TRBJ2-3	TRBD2	TGTGCCAGCAGCTTCACCGGGGGGACAGATACGCAGTATTTT	CASSFTGGTDTQYF
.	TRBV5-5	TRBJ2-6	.	TGTGCCAGCAGCCGCCGGAGGGGGGGCCGACCTGGGGCCAACGTCCTGACTTTC	CASSRRRGGRPGANVLTF
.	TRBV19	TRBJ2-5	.	TGTGCCAGTAGTCCCGTTAGCGGCCCGGGGACCCAGTACTTC	CASSPVSGPGTQYF
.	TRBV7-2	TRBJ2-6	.	TGTGCCAGCAGCGGACTCGGGCTCTCTGGGGCCAACGTCCTGACTTTC	CASSGLGLSGANVLTF
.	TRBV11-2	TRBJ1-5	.	TGTGCCAGCAGCTTAGACCCGAGGCAGCCCCAGCATTTT	CASSLDPRQPQHF
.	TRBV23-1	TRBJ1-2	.	TGCGCCAGCAGTCAACCGAGGTCTCACGGCTACACCTTC	CASSQPRSHGYTF
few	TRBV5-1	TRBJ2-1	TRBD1	TGCGCCAGCAGCTTGAGACAGGGGAAAGATGAGCAGTTCTTC	CASSLRQGKDEQFF
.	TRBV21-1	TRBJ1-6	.	TGTGCCAGCAGCAAAGCGGGGAACAGGGTCAATAATTCACCCCTCCACTTT	CASSKAGNRVNNSPLHF
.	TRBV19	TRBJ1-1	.	TGTGCCAGTAGTGCGACAAGGAACACTGAAGCTTTCTTT	CASSATRNTEAFF
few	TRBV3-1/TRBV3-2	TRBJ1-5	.	TGTGCCAGCAGCCATGCTCAGGATCAGCCCCAGCATTTT	CASSHAQDQPQHF
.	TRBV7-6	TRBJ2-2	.	TGTGCCAGCAGCTTAGCTCTCACAGGGTTACCCGGGGAGCTGTTTTTT	CASSLALTGLPGELFF
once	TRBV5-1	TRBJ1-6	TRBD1	TGCGCCAGCAGCTTGCATGGGACAGGGATTTCACCCCTCCACTTT	CASSLHGTGISPLHF
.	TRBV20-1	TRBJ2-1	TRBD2	TGCAGTGCTAGTAGGACTAGCGGGAGAAGGAGCTCCTACAATGAGCAGTTCTTC	CSASRTSGRRSSYNEQFF
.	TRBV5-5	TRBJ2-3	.	TGTGCCAGCAGCCTCTACCAGGGAGGAATGACCACAGATACGCAGTATTTT	CASSLYQGGMTTDTQYF
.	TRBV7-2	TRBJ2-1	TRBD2	TGTGCCAGCAGCCACGGACTAGCGTCGAATGAGCAGTTCTTC	CASSHGLASNEQFF
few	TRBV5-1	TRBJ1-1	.	TGCGCCAGCAGCTTGCCCCAGGGAACTTCAGAAGCTTTCTTT	CASSLPQGTSEAFF
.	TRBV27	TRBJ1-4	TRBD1	TGTGCCAGCAGCTGGGACAGGGGGGACGGAAAACTGTTTTTT	CASSWDRGDGKLFF
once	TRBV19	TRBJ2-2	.	TGTGCCAGTAGTCTTCAGGGGTCCACCGGGGAGCTGTTTTTT	CASSLQGSTGELFF
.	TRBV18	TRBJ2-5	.	TGTGCCAGCTCACTCGGCCAAGAGACCCAGTACTTC	CASSLGQETQYF
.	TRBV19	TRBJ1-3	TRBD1	TGTGCCAGTAGTGAGGGGGCAACTGGAAACACCATATATTTT	CASSEGATGNTIYF
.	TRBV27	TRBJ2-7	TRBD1	TGTGCCAGCAGTGCCTACAGGGGGCTTGGGGAGCAGTACTTC	CASSAYRGLGEQYF
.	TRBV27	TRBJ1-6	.	TGTGCCAGCAGTCATGGACAGAATTCACCCCTCCACTTT	CASSHGQNSPLHF
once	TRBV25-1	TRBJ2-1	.	TGTGCCAGCAGTGACGGGGCCTACAATGAGCAGTTCTTC	CASSDGAYNEQFF
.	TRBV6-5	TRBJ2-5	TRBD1	TGTGCCAGCAGTCGAGGACAGAGGGGGCAGGAGACCCAGTACTTC	CASSRGQRGQETQYF
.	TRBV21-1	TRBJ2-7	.	TGTGCCAGCAGCATACCGGGGCCCAGGGGGCCCTACTTC	CASSIPGPRGPYF
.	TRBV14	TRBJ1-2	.	TGTGCCAGCAGCCAAGGGCTGCTCTATGGCTACACCTTC	CASSQGLLYGYTF
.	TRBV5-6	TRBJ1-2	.	TGTGCCAGCAGCTTGGGAGGGTACAGCTATGGCTACACCTTC	CASSLGGYSYGYTF
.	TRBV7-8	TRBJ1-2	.	TGTGCCAGCAGCCGACCAGACAGTAACTATGGCTACACCTTC	CASSRPDSNYGYTF
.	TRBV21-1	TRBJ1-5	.	TGTGCCAGCAGCAAAGTCCCGGGGATCAATCAGCCCCAGCATTTT	CASSKVPGINQPQHF
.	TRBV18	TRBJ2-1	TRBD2	TGTGCCAGCTCACGGGAACTAGCGGACTACAATGAGCAGTTCTTC	CASSRELADYNEQFF
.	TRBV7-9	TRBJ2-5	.	TGTGCCAGCAGCGCAAGTCGGGGATCTGGGGAGACCCAGTACTTC	CASSASRGSGETQYF
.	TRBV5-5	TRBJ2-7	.	TGTGCCAGCAGCGTCGACGGGACCTACGAGCAGTACTTC	CASSVDGTYEQYF
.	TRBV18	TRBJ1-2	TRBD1	TGTGCCAGCTCATTTCTTACGGGACAGGTATTGGATGGCTACACCTTC	CASSFLTGQVLDGYTF
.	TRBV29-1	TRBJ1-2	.	TGCAGCGTTGCGAGGTCGAGGGGCTACACCTTC	CSVARSRGYTF